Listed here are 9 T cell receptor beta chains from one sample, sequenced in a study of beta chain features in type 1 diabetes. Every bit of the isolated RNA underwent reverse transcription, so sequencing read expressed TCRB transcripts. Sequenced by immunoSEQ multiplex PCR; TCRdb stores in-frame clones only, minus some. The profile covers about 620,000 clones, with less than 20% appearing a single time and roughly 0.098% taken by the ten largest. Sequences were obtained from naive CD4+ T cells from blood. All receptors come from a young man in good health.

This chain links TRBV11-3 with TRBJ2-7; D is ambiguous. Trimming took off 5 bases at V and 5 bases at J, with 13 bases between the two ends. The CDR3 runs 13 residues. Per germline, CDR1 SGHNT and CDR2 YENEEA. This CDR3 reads CASSSPAIDEQYF. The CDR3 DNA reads TGTGCCAGCAGCAGTCCCGCTATTGACGAGCAGTACTTC.

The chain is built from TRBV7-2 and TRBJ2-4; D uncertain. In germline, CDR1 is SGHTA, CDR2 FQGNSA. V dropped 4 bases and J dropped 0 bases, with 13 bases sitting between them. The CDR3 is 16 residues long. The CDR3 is CASSSPPYLAKNIQYF. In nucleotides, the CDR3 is TGTGCCAGCAGCTCCCCCCCTTACTTAGCCAAAAACATTCAGTACTTC.

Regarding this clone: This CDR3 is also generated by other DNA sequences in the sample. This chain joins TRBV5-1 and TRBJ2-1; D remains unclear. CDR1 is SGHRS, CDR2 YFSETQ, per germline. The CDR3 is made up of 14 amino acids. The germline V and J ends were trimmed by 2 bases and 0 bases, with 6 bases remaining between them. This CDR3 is CASSLDSSYNEQFF. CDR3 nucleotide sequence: TGCGCCAGCAGCTTAGATAGCTCCTACAATGAGCAGTTCTTC.

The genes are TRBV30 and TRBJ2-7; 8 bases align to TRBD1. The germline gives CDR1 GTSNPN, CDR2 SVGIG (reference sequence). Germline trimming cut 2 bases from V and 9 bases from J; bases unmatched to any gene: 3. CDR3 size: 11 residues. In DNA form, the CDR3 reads TGTGCCTGGAGTCTCGGACAGGGGCAGTACTTC. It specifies CAWSLGQGQYF.

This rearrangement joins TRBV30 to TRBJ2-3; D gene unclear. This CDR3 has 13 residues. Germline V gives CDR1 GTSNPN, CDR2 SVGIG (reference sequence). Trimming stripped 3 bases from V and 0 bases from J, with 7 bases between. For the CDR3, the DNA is TGTGCCTGGAGGGCCTCTAGCACAGATACGCAGTATTTT. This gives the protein CAWRASSTDTQYF.

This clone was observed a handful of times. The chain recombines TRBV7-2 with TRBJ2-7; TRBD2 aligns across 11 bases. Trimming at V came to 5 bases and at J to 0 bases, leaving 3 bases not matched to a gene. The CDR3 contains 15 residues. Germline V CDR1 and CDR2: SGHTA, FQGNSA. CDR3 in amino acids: CASSMGLAASYEQYF. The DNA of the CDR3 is TGTGCCAGCAGCATGGGACTAGCGGCCTCCTACGAGCAGTACTTC.

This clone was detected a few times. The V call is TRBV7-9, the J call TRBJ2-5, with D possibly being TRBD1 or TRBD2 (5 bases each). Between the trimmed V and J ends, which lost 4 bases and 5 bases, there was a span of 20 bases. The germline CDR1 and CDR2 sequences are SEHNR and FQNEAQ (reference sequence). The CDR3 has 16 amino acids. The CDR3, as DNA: TGTGCCAGCAGCTCGGATGGACACACCCGCGGGGAGACCCAGTACTTC. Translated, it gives CASSSDGHTRGETQYF.

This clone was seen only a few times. This CDR3 is CASSPGLPRLGNTIYF. The DNA of the CDR3 is TGTGCCAGCAGTCCAGGGCTTCCCCGGCTTGGAAACACCATATATTTT. This chain connects TRBV28 to TRBJ1-3, with D tentatively TRBD1 (5 bases). CDR1 is MDHEN, CDR2 SYDVKM, per germline. V was shortened by 5 bases and J by 3 bases, with 17 bases between the two germline ends. This CDR3 region has 16 residues. Filled out from reference TRBV28 and TRBJ1-3, the complete variable domain reads DVKVTQSSRYLVKRTGEKVFLECVQDMDHENMFWYRQDPGLGLRLIYFSYDVKMKEKGDIPEGYSVSREKKERFSLILESASTNQTSMYLCASSPGLPRLGNTIYFGEGSWLTVV.

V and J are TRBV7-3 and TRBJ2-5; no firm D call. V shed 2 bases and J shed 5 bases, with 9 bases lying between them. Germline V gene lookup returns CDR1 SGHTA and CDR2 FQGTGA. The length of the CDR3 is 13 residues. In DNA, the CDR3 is TGTGCCAGCAGCTTACAAGCACGGGAGACCCAGTACTTC. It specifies CASSLQARETQYF.